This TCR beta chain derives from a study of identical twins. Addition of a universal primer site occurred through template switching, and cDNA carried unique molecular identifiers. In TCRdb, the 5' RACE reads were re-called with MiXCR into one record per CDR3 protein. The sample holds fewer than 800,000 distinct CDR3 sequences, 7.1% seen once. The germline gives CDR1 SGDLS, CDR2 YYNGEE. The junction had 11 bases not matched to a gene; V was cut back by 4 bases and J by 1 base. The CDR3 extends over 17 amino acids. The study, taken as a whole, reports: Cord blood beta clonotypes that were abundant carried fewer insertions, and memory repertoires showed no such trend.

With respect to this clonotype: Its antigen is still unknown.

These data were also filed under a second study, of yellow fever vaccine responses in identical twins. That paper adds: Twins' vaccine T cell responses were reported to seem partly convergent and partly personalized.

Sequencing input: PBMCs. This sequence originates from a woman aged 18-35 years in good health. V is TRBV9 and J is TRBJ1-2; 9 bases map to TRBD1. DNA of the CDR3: TGTGCCAGCAGCCCAGAGGACAGGGGCCGGGGTAACTATGGCTACACCTTC. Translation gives CASSPEDRGRGNYGYTF.